At least ten counts were recorded for the clone carrying this T cell receptor (beta chain). This sample was taken from a study of T cells in Graves' hyperthyroidism and ophthalmopathy. Diagnostic decisions used clinical symptoms, serum thyroxine and TRAb, thyroid ultrasound and orbital computed tomography. The germline V and J ends were trimmed by 5 bases and 10 bases, with 21 bases remaining between them. Germline CDR1 and CDR2: SGHNT and YENEEA. This CDR3 is 15 amino acids long. The investigators amplified TCR beta CDR3 regions from RNA transcripts. The HTBI primer set drove a first-round RT-PCR of the TCR CDR3. TCRdb processed the multiplex PCR reads anew with MiXCR; each CDR3 protein has one entry. The sample records around 520,000 distinct CDR3 sequences, about 15% being singletons.

This rearrangement joins TRBV11-3 to TRBJ2-1; the D is unclear. Material: blood. This sequence originates from a woman aged 18-29 years with Graves' hyperthyroidism. In DNA form, the CDR3 reads TGTGCCAGCAGCCTTCTTGGTAGGGCCTCTAGGGAGCAGTTCTTC. It translates to CASSLLGRASREQFF.